This T cell receptor (beta chain) was identified during a study of beta chain features in type 1 diabetes. Findings and limits, study-wide: Moderate yet significant TCRB CDR3 shortening was seen in Type 1 diabetes patients in all four CD4+ subsets.

It was one heparinised blood draw, averaging around 120 mL, that each donor gave. The isolated RNA, all of it, was reverse transcribed, so expressed TCRB transcripts were what got sequenced. Clones were sequenced by immunoSEQ multiplex PCR, and TCRdb holds only the in-frame ones, with some missing. The table lists just over 15,000 clones, about 70% of them singletons. The germline V gene has CDR1 SEHNR and CDR2 FQNEAQ (reference sequence). The trim removed 7 bases at V and 2 bases at J, leaving 11 bases unmatched. The CDR3 spans 16 residues. The table lists this clone with a few counts. The antigen remains unidentified.

Sequencing was done on a sample of Tregs from blood. V usage is TRBV7-9 and J usage is TRBJ1-1; 9 positions agree with TRBD1. This TCR came from a man aged 25 to 45 with type 1 diabetes. The CDR3 loop reads CASNGQTGGSNTEAFF. CDR3 in DNA: TGTGCCAGCAACGGCCAGACAGGGGGGAGCAACACTGAAGCTTTCTTT.